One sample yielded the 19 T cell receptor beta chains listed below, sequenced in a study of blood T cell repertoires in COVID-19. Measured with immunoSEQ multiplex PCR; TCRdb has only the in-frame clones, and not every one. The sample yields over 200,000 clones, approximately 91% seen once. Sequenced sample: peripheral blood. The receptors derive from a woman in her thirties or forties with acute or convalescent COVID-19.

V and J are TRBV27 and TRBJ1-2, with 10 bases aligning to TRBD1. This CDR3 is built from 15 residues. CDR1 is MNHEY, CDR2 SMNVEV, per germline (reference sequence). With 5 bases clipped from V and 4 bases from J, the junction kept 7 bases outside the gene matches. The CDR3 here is CASSTLGQGFYGYTF. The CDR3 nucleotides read TGTGCCAGCAGTACCCTGGGACAGGGGTTCTATGGCTACACCTTC.

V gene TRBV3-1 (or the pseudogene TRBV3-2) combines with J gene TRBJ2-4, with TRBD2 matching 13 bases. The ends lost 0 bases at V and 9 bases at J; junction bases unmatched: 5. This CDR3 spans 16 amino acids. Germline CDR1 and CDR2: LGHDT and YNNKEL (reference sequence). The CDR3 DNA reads TGTGCCAGCAGCCAAGATCGACTAGCGGGGGGTGGCATTCAGTACTTC. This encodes CASSQDRLAGGGIQYF.

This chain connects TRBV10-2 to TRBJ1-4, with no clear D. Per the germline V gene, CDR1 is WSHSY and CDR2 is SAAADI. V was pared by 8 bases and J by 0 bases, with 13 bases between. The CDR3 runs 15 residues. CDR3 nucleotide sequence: TGCGCCAGCGCGCCGGGGAAAGCAACTAATGAAAAACTGTTTTTT. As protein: CASAPGKATNEKLFF.

The CDR3 sequence is CASRIWQGQNYGYTF. In nucleotides, the CDR3 is TGTGCCAGCAGGATCTGGCAGGGACAGAACTATGGCTACACCTTC. The J gene is TRBJ1-2, the V gene TRBV27, with 7 positions matching TRBD1. The germline V gene encodes CDR1 MNHEY and CDR2 SMNVEV (reference sequence). The trim removed 6 bases at V and 2 bases at J, leaving 9 bases unmatched. There are 15 residues in the CDR3.

CDR3 nucleotides: TGCGCCAGCAGCTTGGGTCCGGGAAGGAGGGCTCAAGAGACCCAGTACTTC. This gives the protein CASSLGPGRRAQETQYF. V and J are TRBV5-1 and TRBJ2-5; TRBD2 is a possible D gene (6 bases). V was clipped by 0 bases and J by 2 bases, with 17 bases between them. CDR3 length: 17 residues. CDR1 and CDR2 (germline): SGHRS, YFSETQ.

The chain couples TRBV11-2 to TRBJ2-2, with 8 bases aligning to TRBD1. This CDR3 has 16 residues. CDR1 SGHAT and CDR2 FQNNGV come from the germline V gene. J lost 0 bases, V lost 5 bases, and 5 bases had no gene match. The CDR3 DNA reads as TGTGCCAGCAGCAGTCGACAGGGGACGAACACCGGGGAGCTGTTTTTT. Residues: CASSSRQGTNTGELFF. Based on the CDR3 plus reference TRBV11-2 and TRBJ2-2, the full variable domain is EAGVAQSPRYKIIEKRQSVAFWCNPISGHATLYWYQQILGQGPKLLIQFQNNGVVDDSQLPKDRFSAERLKGVDSTLKIQPAKLEDSAVYLCASSSRQGTNTGELFFGEGSRLTVL.

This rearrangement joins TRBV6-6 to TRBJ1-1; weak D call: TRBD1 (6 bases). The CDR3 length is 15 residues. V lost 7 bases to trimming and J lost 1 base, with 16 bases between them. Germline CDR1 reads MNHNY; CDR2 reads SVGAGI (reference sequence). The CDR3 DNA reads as TGTGCCAGCATCATCGGGGGGGCCCGGAACACTGAAGCTTTCTTT. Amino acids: CASIIGGARNTEAFF.

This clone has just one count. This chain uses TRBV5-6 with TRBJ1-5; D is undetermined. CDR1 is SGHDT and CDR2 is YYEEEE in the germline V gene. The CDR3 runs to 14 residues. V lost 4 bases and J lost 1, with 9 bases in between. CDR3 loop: CASSEGISNQPQHF. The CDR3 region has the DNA TGTGCCAGCAGCGAGGGAATAAGCAATCAGCCCCAGCATTTT. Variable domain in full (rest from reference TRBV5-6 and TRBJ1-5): DAGVTQSPTHLIKTRGQQVTLRCSPKSGHDTVSWYQQALGQGPQFIFQYYEEEERQRGNFPDRFSGHQFPNYSSELNVNALLLGDSALYLCASSEGISNQPQHFGDGTRLSIL.

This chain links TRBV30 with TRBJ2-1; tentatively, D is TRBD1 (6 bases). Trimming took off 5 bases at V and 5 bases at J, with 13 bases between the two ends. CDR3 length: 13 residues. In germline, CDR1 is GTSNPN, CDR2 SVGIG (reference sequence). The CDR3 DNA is TGTGCCTGGGGGGCAGGGGTTCACAATGAGCAGTTCTTC. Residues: CAWGAGVHNEQFF.

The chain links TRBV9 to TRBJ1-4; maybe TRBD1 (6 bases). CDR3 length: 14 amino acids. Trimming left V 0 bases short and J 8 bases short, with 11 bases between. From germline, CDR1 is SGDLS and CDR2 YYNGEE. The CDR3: CASSVGTGWEKLFF. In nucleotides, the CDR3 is TGTGCCAGCAGCGTAGGAACAGGGTGGGAAAAACTGTTTTTT.

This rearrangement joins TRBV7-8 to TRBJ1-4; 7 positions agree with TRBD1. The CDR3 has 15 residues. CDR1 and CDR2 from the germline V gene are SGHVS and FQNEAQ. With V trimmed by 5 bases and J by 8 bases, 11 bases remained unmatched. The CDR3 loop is CASSPRGRGKEKLFF. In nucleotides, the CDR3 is TGTGCCAGCAGCCCCAGGGGCAGGGGGAAGGAAAAACTGTTTTTT.

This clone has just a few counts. In nucleotides, the CDR3 is TGTGCCGTCTTCAGGGCCGCCAACACTGAAGCTTTCTTT. This sequence encodes CAVFRAANTEAFF. This sequence joins TRBV6-6 and TRBJ1-1; D is perhaps TRBD1 (5 bases). V lost 11 bases, J lost 2 bases, and 15 bases lay in between. This CDR3 spans 13 amino acids. Per germline, CDR1 MNHNY and CDR2 SVGAGI (reference sequence).

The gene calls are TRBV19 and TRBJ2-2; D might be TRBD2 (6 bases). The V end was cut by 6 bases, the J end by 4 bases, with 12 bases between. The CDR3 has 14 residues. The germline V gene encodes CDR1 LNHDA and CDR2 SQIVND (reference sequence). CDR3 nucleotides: TGTGCCAGTAGGGGCGGGGCCGCCACCGGGGAGCTGTTTTTT. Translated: CASRGGAATGELFF.

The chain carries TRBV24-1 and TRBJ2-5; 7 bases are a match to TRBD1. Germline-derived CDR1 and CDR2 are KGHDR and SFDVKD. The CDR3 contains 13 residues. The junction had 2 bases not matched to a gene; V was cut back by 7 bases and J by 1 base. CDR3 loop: CATSRDSQETQYF. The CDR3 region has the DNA TGTGCCACCAGCAGGGACAGCCAAGAGACCCAGTACTTC.

As DNA, the CDR3 is TGTGCCAGCAGCTTAGTAGGCCAGGGGCAAAATTCACCCCTCCACTTT. Translated: CASSLVGQGQNSPLHF. The chain employs TRBV7-9 and TRBJ1-6, with a tentative D call TRBD1 (6 bases). CDR3 length: 16 residues. Germline V gene data show CDR1 as SEHNR and CDR2 as FQNEAQ (reference sequence). V was pared by 1 base and J by 7 bases, with 14 bases between.

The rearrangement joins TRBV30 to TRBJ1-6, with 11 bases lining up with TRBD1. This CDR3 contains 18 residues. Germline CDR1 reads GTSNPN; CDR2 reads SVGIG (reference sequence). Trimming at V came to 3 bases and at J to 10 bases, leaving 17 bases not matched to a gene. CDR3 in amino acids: CAWSPGTGGMSVSSPLHF. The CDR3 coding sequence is TGTGCCTGGAGCCCCGGGACAGGGGGTATGAGTGTATCGTCACCCCTCCACTTT.

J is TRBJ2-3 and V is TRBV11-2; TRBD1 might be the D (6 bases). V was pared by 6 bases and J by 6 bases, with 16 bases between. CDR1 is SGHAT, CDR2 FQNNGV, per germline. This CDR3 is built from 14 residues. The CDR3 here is CASRGAEGVDTQYF. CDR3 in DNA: TGTGCCAGCAGGGGGGCCGAAGGGGTGGATACGCAGTATTTT.

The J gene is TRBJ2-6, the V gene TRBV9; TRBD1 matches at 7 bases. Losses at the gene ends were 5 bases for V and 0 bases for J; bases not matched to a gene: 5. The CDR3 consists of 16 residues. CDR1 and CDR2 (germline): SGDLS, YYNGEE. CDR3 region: CASRGQKASGANVLTF. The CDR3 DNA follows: TGTGCCAGCAGGGGACAGAAAGCCTCTGGGGCCAACGTCCTGACTTTC.

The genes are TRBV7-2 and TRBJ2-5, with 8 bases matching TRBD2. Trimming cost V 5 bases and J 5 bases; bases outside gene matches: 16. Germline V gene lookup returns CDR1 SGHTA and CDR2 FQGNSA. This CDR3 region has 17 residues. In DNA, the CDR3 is TGTGCCAGCAGCCAAGTCGGGGGGGCAAGGGTGGCGGAGACCCAGTACTTC. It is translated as CASSQVGGARVAETQYF.